The source of this TCR beta chain is a study of regulatory T cells in long-lasting Graves disease. Both iRepertoire HTBI primers and Arm-PCR of CDR3 regions were used to build the TCR beta libraries. In TCRdb, the multiplex PCR reads were re-called with MiXCR into one record per CDR3 protein. The sample has about 430,000 distinct CDR3 sequences, about 15% seen once; the top ten hold approximately 8%. This clonotype was recorded many times. Trimming removed 5 bases at V and 0 bases at J, with 17 bases between. Germline V gene data show CDR1 as SGHRS and CDR2 as YFSETQ. The CDR3 is 16 amino acids. Stated time point: newly diagnosed GD, antithyroid drugs for less than 3 months. PBMC-derived RNA was used for the TCR library. Nine milliliters of peripheral blood were taken and placed in EDTA tubes. The sample was also reused in another study, on T cells in Graves' hyperthyroidism and ophthalmopathy. According to that study: The HTBI set primed first-round TCR CDR3 RT-PCR.

This sequence was found in a woman aged 40 to 50 with Graves disease. The chain carries TRBV5-1 and TRBJ1-1; D remains unclear. The material was peripheral blood mononuclear cells (PBMCs), obtained at new diagnosis, from a patient treated with antithyroid drugs. CDR3 amino acids: CASRFMPTAVNTEAFF. Written as DNA, the CDR3 is TGCGCCAGCAGATTTATGCCTACAGCAGTGAACACTGAAGCTTTCTTT. The whole variable domain, remainder taken from reference TRBV5-1 and TRBJ1-1, is KAGVTQTPRYLIKTRGQQVTLSCSPISGHRSVSWYQQTPGQGLQFLFEYFSETQRNKGNFPGRFSGRQFSNSRSEMNVSTLELGDSALYLCASRFMPTAVNTEAFFGQGTRLTVV.